The 22 T cell receptor beta chains below were found in one sample sequenced in a study of control samples from healthy donors and cancer patients. TCRdb keeps only in-frame clones here, not all; method: immunoSEQ multiplex PCR. Of about 84,000 clones listed, 80% to 90% were seen once; the top ten hold about 9.9%. Sequenced: PBMCs. The receptor source for this set is a man aged 55-75 years with head and neck cancer.

The chain employs TRBV9 and TRBJ2-5; 13 bases fit TRBD2. CDR1 is SGDLS, CDR2 YYNGEE, per germline. This CDR3 is 17 amino acids long. Trimming took 0 bases from V and 5 from J; bases not matched to a gene: 7. Here the CDR3 DNA reads TGTGCCAGCAGCGTAGGATCACTAGCGGGAGGGGCTGAGACCCAGTACTTC. Encoded protein: CASSVGSLAGGAETQYF. The full variable domain, its missing parts supplied by reference TRBV9 and TRBJ2-5, is DSGVTQTPKHLITATGQRVTLRCSPRSGDLSVYWYQQSLDQGLQFLIQYYNGEERAKGNILERFSAQQFPDLHSELNLSSLELGDSALYFCASSVGSLAGGAETQYFGPGTRLLVL.

The gene calls are TRBV6-5 and TRBJ2-6; no clear D gene. V was clipped by 3 bases and J by 4 bases, with 7 bases between them. Per the germline V gene, CDR1 is MNHEY and CDR2 is SVGAGI. The CDR3 covers 14 residues. The CDR3 sequence is CASSYSYGANVLTF. As DNA, the CDR3 is TGTGCCAGCAGTTATTCTTACGGGGCCAACGTCCTGACTTTC.

Of note for this clone: No conserved phenylalanine or tryptophan is present at the end of the CDR3, so a read error is the likely explanation. The DNA is omitted, as the CDR3 cannot be located on it reliably, and the CDR3 follows TCRdb's listing. This chain joins TRBV29-1 and TRBJ1-1. The CDR3 extends over 8 residues, inclusive of both ends. Per germline, CDR1 SQVTM and CDR2 ANQGSEA. CDR3 sequence: CSVEDRQL.

The chain employs TRBV6-6 and TRBJ2-1; D possibly corresponds to TRBD1 (6 bases). Deletions cut 2 bases from V and 5 bases from J, with 13 bases between. This CDR3 region has 15 residues. The germline CDR1 and CDR2 sequences are MNHNY and SVGAGI (reference sequence). The CDR3: CASSYRTETHNEQFF. Written as DNA, the CDR3 is TGTGCCAGCAGTTACCGGACAGAAACTCACAATGAGCAGTTCTTC.

This clone was seen only a few times. The chain carries TRBV12-3 or TRBV12-4 and TRBJ2-7, with D unclear. Trimming stripped 7 bases from V and 3 bases from J, with 7 bases between. The CDR3 runs to 11 residues. The CDR3 bases are TGTGCCAGCATGGGCTTCTACGAGCAGTACTTC. This encodes CASMGFYEQYF.

This clone was observed a handful of times. The chain recombines TRBV27 with TRBJ2-5; D not resolved. Germline-derived CDR1 and CDR2 are MNHEY and SMNVEV (reference sequence). Trimming took off 5 bases at V and 1 base at J, with 11 bases between the two ends. This CDR3 spans 14 amino acids. The CDR3 DNA is TGTGCCAGCAGTCCCAGCTGGCTCCAAGAGACCCAGTACTTC. It yields the protein CASSPSWLQETQYF.

A remark on this clone: The germline gene is not matched at one end of the junction; a read error may be the cause. Other nucleotide sequences from this sample produce the same CDR3. The V call is TRBV4-1, the J call TRBJ2-7; D is unresolved. CDR1 and CDR2 (germline): MGHRA, YSYEKL. The length of the CDR3 is 13 residues. The CDR3: CASSQVRWSEQYF. CDR3 coding DNA: TGCGCCAGCAGTCAAGTGAGATGGTCCGAGCAGTACTTC.

The chain joins TRBV9 to TRBJ1-3; tentatively, D is TRBD1 (6 bases). The length of the CDR3 is 15 residues. The V end lost 0 bases, the J end lost 3 bases, and 10 bases lay between the germline ends. CDR1 SGDLS and CDR2 YYNGEE come from the germline V gene. In DNA, the CDR3 is TGTGCCAGCAGCGTAGCTACAGGGTATGGAAACACCATATATTTT. Protein product: CASSVATGYGNTIYF.

This sequence joins TRBV7-2 and TRBJ2-5; the D gene is possibly TRBD2 (6 bases). The CDR3 loop spans 13 amino acids. Per germline, CDR1 SGHTA and CDR2 FQGNSA. Trimming removed 8 bases at V and 5 bases at J, with 15 bases between. The CDR3 spells CASRPGVGETQYF. CDR3 DNA: TGTGCCAGCCGTCCGGGGGTCGGGGAGACCCAGTACTTC. The whole variable domain, remainder taken from reference TRBV7-2 and TRBJ2-5, is GAGVSQSPSNKVTEKGKDVELRCDPISGHTALYWYRQSLGQGLEFLIYFQGNSAPDKSGLPSDRFSAERTGGSVSTLTIQRTQQEDSAVYLCASRPGVGETQYFGPGTRLLVL.

The count of this clone is one. The V gene is TRBV4-1, the J gene TRBJ2-5; TRBD1 agrees at 7 bases. The trim removed 2 bases at V and 3 bases at J, leaving 3 bases unmatched. The CDR3 consists of 14 residues. The germline gives CDR1 MGHRA, CDR2 YSYEKL. The CDR3 sequence is CASSQPDREETQYF. As DNA, the CDR3 is TGCGCCAGCAGCCAACCAGACAGGGAAGAGACCCAGTACTTC.

This chain links TRBV3-1 (or the pseudogene TRBV3-2) with TRBJ1-1; D gene unclear. With 4 bases removed from V and 4 bases from J, the gap between germline ends came to 16 bases. The germline V gene has CDR1 LGHDT and CDR2 YNNKEL (reference sequence). This CDR3 spans 15 amino acids. The CDR3 spells CASSPGWGWGTEAFF. The CDR3 DNA is TGTGCCAGCAGCCCCGGATGGGGTTGGGGCACTGAAGCTTTCTTT.

This chain joins TRBV2 and TRBJ2-1; 8 bases match TRBD1. Per the germline V gene, CDR1 is SNHLY and CDR2 is FYNNEI. The trim removed 8 bases at V and 0 bases at J, leaving 0 bases unmatched. CDR3 length equals 13 residues. The CDR3 nucleotides are TGTGCCAGCGGACAGGGCTCCTACAATGAGCAGTTCTTC. It yields the protein CASGQGSYNEQFF.

By share of the sample, this clone is medium-sized (0.01 to 0.1%). The V and J genes are TRBV11-2 and TRBJ2-7, with D tentatively TRBD1 or TRBD2 (5 bases each). The CDR3 extends over 16 amino acids. V lost 3 bases, J lost 0 bases, and 15 bases lay in between. Germline CDR1 and CDR2: SGHAT and FQNNGV. The CDR3 nucleotides are TGTGCCAGCAGCTTTCCCCGGGACGGCTTCTCCTACGAGCAGTACTTC. It encodes CASSFPRDGFSYEQYF.

The genes are TRBV19 and TRBJ1-5; maybe TRBD1 (6 bases). This CDR3 spans 15 amino acids. V lost 1 base, J lost 7 bases, and 14 bases lay in between. Germline V gene data show CDR1 as LNHDA and CDR2 as SQIVND (reference sequence). The CDR3 sequence is CASSIAGVTGQPQHF. Written as DNA, the CDR3 is TGTGCCAGTAGTATAGCAGGGGTGACCGGGCAGCCCCAGCATTTT.

This chain links TRBV5-8 with TRBJ1-5; D not resolved. Germline CDR1 reads SGHTS; CDR2 reads YDEGEE. The ends were cut back, 6 bases at V and 0 bases at J, with 13 bases in the middle. This CDR3 comprises 15 residues. CDR3 sequence reads: CASIKGGRSNQPQHF. In DNA form, the CDR3 reads TGTGCCAGCATCAAGGGAGGCCGTAGCAATCAGCCCCAGCATTTT.

The chain carries TRBV27 and TRBJ1-1; possible D gene TRBD1, 5 bases. The CDR3 consists of 16 residues. Trimming took off 7 bases at V and 1 base at J, with 19 bases between the two ends. CDR1 is MNHEY, CDR2 SMNVEV, per germline (reference sequence). The CDR3 DNA sequence: TGTGCCAGCATCCATTTTGGGGGACGTTCGAACACTGAAGCTTTCTTT. Its translation: CASIHFGGRSNTEAFF.

The chain links TRBV28 to TRBJ1-1, with D perhaps TRBD1 (5 bases). The CDR3 sequence is 14 residues long. Per the germline V gene, CDR1 is MDHEN and CDR2 is SYDVKM. V lost 4 bases to trimming and J lost 0 bases, with 9 bases between them. CDR3 sequence reads: CASSSDSLNTEAFF. Here the CDR3 DNA reads TGTGCCAGCAGTTCCGACAGCCTGAACACTGAAGCTTTCTTT.

V gene TRBV2 combines with J gene TRBJ1-5; D perhaps matches TRBD1 (5 bases). The CDR3 has 14 amino acids. Per germline, CDR1 SNHLY and CDR2 FYNNEI. V was clipped by 7 bases and J by 0 bases, with 10 bases between them. CDR3 nucleotides: TGTGCCAGCAATCAGGGATATAGCAATCAGCCCCAGCATTTT. This gives the protein CASNQGYSNQPQHF.

The rearrangement joins TRBV18 to TRBJ1-5; tentative D call: TRBD1 (5 bases). Per the germline V gene, CDR1 is KGHSH and CDR2 is LQKENI. The ends were cut back, 3 bases at V and 11 bases at J, with 14 bases in the middle. The CDR3 sequence is 13 residues long. The CDR3 protein is CASSPLGRGAQHF. CDR3 sequence (DNA): TGTGCCAGCTCACCCCTCGGGAGGGGAGCCCAGCATTTT. The full variable domain, with the rest looked up from reference TRBV18 and TRBJ1-5, is NAGVMQNPRHLVRRRGQEARLRCSPMKGHSHVYWYRQLPEEGLKFMVYLQKENIIDESGMPKERFSAEFPKEGPSILRIQQVVRGDSAAYFCASSPLGRGAQHFGDGTRLSIL.

The V call is TRBV6-6, the J call TRBJ1-4; 7 bases are shared with TRBD1. The CDR3 extends over 14 amino acids. After removal of 5 bases from V and 8 bases from J, the junction contained 8 bases not matched to a gene. The germline V gene has CDR1 MNHNY and CDR2 SVGAGI (reference sequence). The CDR3 loop is CASSPEGAEEKLFF. The CDR3 nucleotides read TGTGCCAGCAGTCCAGAGGGGGCAGAAGAAAAACTGTTTTTT.

The table lists this clone with a count of one. This chain uses TRBV28 with TRBJ1-5, with TRBD1 matching 7 bases. CDR1 and CDR2 (germline): MDHEN, SYDVKM. The CDR3 extends over 14 amino acids. V lost 4 bases to trimming and J lost 4 bases; unmatched junction nucleotides: 4. The CDR3 loop reads CASSSDRVNQPQHF. CDR3 DNA sequence: TGTGCCAGCAGTTCCGACAGGGTTAATCAGCCCCAGCATTTT. Complete variable domain (other parts from reference TRBV28 and TRBJ1-5): DVKVTQSSRYLVKRTGEKVFLECVQDMDHENMFWYRQDPGLGLRLIYFSYDVKMKEKGDIPEGYSVSREKKERFSLILESASTNQTSMYLCASSSDRVNQPQHFGDGTRLSIL.

CDR3 nucleotides: TGTGCCTGGAGTGCCGGGACAGGGGGCACAGATACGCAGTATTTT. Its protein product is CAWSAGTGGTDTQYF. The V gene is TRBV30, the J gene TRBJ2-3; 10 nucleotides agree with TRBD1. CDR1 and CDR2 (germline): GTSNPN, SVGIG (reference sequence). The CDR3 runs 15 residues. V was pared by 1 base and J by 1 base, with 2 bases of the junction left unmatched.